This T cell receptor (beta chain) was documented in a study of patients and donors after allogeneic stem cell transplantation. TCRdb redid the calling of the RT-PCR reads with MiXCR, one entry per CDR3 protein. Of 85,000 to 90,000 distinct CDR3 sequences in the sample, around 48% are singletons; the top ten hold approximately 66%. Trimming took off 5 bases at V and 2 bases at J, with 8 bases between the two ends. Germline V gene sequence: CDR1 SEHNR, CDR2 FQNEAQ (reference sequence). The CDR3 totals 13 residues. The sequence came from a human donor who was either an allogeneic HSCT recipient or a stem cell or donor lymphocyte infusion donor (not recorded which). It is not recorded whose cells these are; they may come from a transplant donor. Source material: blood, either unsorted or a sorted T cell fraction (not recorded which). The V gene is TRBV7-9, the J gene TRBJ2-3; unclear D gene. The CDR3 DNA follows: TGTGCCAGCAGCCCATTCTTCACAGATACGCAGTATTTT. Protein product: CASSPFFTDTQYF.